The 19 T cell receptor beta chains reported below all come from one sample, sequenced in a study of early T cells in non-severe SARS-CoV-2 infection. Each CDR3 protein gets one entry after TCRdb re-called the 5' RACE reads with MiXCR. Of just under 65,000 distinct CDR3 sequences listed, 7% to 9.5% were seen once; the top ten hold 13%. The specimen comprised whole blood, sampled at baseline. The source of these receptors is an adult who was a healthcare worker with PCR-confirmed SARS-CoV-2 infection or an uninfected control (not recorded which).

The chain carries TRBV7-2 and TRBJ1-2; 7 positions agree with TRBD1. J was trimmed by 4 bases and V by 0 bases; bases with no gene match: 5. The CDR3 extends over 15 amino acids. Per the germline V gene, CDR1 is SGHTA and CDR2 is FQGNSA. CDR3 in DNA: TGTGCCAGCAGCTTAGCCGGGACAGTGCGCTATGGCTACACCTTC. Its translation: CASSLAGTVRYGYTF.

This clonotype has a handful of counts. This chain uses TRBV6-2 or TRBV6-3 with TRBJ1-5; D possibly corresponds to TRBD1 (5 bases). The germline V gene encodes CDR1 MNHEY and CDR2 SVGEGT. The germline V and J ends were trimmed by 0 bases and 5 bases, with 11 bases remaining between them. This CDR3 spans 15 amino acids. CDR3 bases: TGTGCCAGCAGTTACTCTTGGCAGGGCGATCAGCCCCAGCATTTT. Translating gives CASSYSWQGDQPQHF.

This clonotype was seen many times. The rearrangement joins TRBV7-3 to TRBJ2-3; 7 bases map to TRBD1. Unmatched junction bases numbered 4, after V lost 4 bases and J lost 3 bases. The CDR3 runs to 14 residues. Germline CDR1 SGHTA, CDR2 FQGTGA. The CDR3 reads CASSSGTVTDTQYF. Here the CDR3 DNA reads TGTGCCAGCAGCTCCGGGACAGTTACAGATACGCAGTATTTT.

This clonotype was recorded many times. At one end, the junction sequence differs from germline, possibly due to a read error. The V and J genes are TRBV7-8 and TRBJ1-1, with D hard to call. CDR3 size: 14 residues. Germline V gene lookup returns CDR1 SGHVS and CDR2 FQNEAQ. The CDR3 loop reads CASSLDSRLTKAFF. CDR3 coding DNA: TGTGCCAGCAGCTTAGACAGTCGGCTCACTAAAGCTTTCTTT.

V is TRBV7-6 and J is TRBJ2-1; 7 bases map to TRBD1. CDR3 size: 14 residues. The V segment lost 5 bases and the J segment 1 base; nucleotides outside the gene matches: 2. CDR1 is SGHVS and CDR2 is FNYEAQ in the germline V gene. CDR3 nucleotide sequence: TGTGCCAGCAGCCCGGGACAGTCCTACAATGAGCAGTTCTTC. It is translated as CASSPGQSYNEQFF. The full variable domain, its missing parts supplied by reference TRBV7-6 and TRBJ2-1, is GAGVSQSPRYKVTKRGQDVALRCDPISGHVSLYWYRQALGQGPEFLTYFNYEAQQDKSGLPNDRFSAERPEGSISTLTIQRTEQRDSAMYRCASSPGQSYNEQFFGPGTRLTVL.

This clonotype was seen ten or more times. The chain joins TRBV10-3 to TRBJ2-2, with D maybe TRBD1 (5 bases). The V and J ends lost 2 bases and 2 bases respectively, with 6 bases between them. This CDR3 spans 14 amino acids. From germline, CDR1 is ENHRY and CDR2 SYGVKD. The CDR3 coding sequence is TGTGCCATCAGTGAGGGACAAAACACCGGGGAGCTGTTTTTT. It specifies CAISEGQNTGELFF.

The chain joins TRBV7-2 to TRBJ2-7; possibly TRBD1 for D (8 bases). This CDR3 has 16 residues. Germline loops: CDR1 SGHTA, CDR2 FQGNSA. Trimming took 5 bases from V and 0 from J, leaving 17 bases between them. The CDR3 spells CASSVPQGGSSYEQYF. The CDR3 bases are TGTGCCAGCAGCGTACCACAGGGGGGGAGCTCCTACGAGCAGTACTTC.

This clonotype was observed many times. The chain is built from TRBV14 and TRBJ2-3, with D possibly TRBD2 on 5 matching bases. The V gene lost 7 bases and the J gene lost 5 bases, with 13 bases spanning the gap. This CDR3 comprises 13 residues. Germline V CDR1 and CDR2: SGHDN, FVKESK. DNA for the CDR3: TGTGCCAGCACCCGGTATCGGGAAGATACGCAGTATTTT. It specifies CASTRYREDTQYF.

There are a few counts of this clonotype. The chain has TRBV12-3 or TRBV12-4 and TRBJ2-6; 10 nucleotides match TRBD1. The CDR3 consists of 17 residues. The trim removed 2 bases at V and 2 bases at J, leaving 3 bases unmatched. The CDR3 DNA is TGTGCCAGCAGTTTAATGACAGGGGGCGCTGGGGCCAACGTCCTGACTTTC. Its protein product is CASSLMTGGAGANVLTF.

This clonotype was observed many times. The chain joins TRBV20-1 to TRBJ2-5; the match to TRBD2 covers 7 bases. This CDR3 has 15 amino acids. V was clipped by 3 bases and J by 1 base; unmatched bases: 8. Germline V gives CDR1 DFQATT, CDR2 SNEGSKA (reference sequence). CDR3 amino acids: CSASLGAGFQETQYF. In nucleotides, the CDR3 is TGCAGTGCTAGTTTAGGAGCGGGATTCCAAGAGACCCAGTACTTC.

The rearrangement links TRBV6-6 to TRBJ2-5; D is undetermined. This CDR3 has 14 amino acids. V was trimmed by 8 bases and J by 0 bases, leaving 13 bases between them. Germline V gene lookup returns CDR1 MNHNY and CDR2 SVGAGI (reference sequence). CDR3 residues: CASGQAKYQETQYF. The CDR3, as DNA: TGTGCCAGCGGGCAGGCGAAGTACCAAGAGACCCAGTACTTC.

The chain employs TRBV10-3 and TRBJ2-5; D call uncertain. Trimming removed 7 bases from V and 4 bases from J, with 10 bases in between. The V gene's germline CDR1 is ENHRY and CDR2 SYGVKD. The CDR3 sequence is 12 residues long. The CDR3 spells CAIKAEGETQYF. The DNA for the CDR3 is TGTGCCATCAAAGCCGAAGGAGAGACCCAGTACTTC.

In its sample, this clonotype was seen many times. The V and J genes are TRBV10-3 and TRBJ2-1, with a possible D match to TRBD2 (5 bases). This CDR3 has 18 residues. The germline V and J ends were trimmed by 6 bases and 8 bases, with 29 bases remaining between them. In germline, CDR1 is ENHRY, CDR2 SYGVKD. CDR3 residues: CAIRGSPTRGLTGYEQFF. For the CDR3, the DNA is TGTGCCATCAGAGGCTCCCCTACGCGAGGGTTAACGGGATATGAGCAGTTCTTC.

This clonotype was picked up a small number of times. The genes are TRBV10-2 and TRBJ2-3; the match to TRBD2 covers 7 bases. CDR3 length: 16 amino acids. Trimming cost V 3 bases and J 0 bases; bases outside gene matches: 6. Germline CDR1 WSHSY, CDR2 SAAADI. Here the CDR3 DNA reads TGCGCCAGCAGTGAAGTTTGGGGACTAAGCACAGATACGCAGTATTTT. Translation gives CASSEVWGLSTDTQYF.

By share of the sample, this clonotype is medium-sized (0.01 to 0.1%). The chain combines TRBV6-2 or TRBV6-3 with TRBJ2-1; tentative D call: TRBD2 (5 bases). Trimming shortened V by 0 bases and J by 15 bases, and 21 bases separated the two germline ends. Germline lookup yields CDR1 MNHEY and CDR2 SVGEGT. There are 15 residues in the CDR3. This CDR3 is CASSYSNLALGEGFF. The CDR3 DNA sequence: TGTGCCAGCAGTTACTCGAACCTAGCTTTGGGCGAGGGGTTCTTC.

This clonotype came up many times. This rearrangement joins TRBV24-1 to TRBJ1-5; D unclear. V lost 2 bases and J 4 bases, leaving 8 bases between the germline ends. CDR1 and CDR2 from the germline V gene are KGHDR and SFDVKD. The length of the CDR3 is 14 residues. As DNA, the CDR3 is TGTGCCACCAGTGATTCGTGGGATAATCAGCCCCAGCATTTT. It yields the protein CATSDSWDNQPQHF.

The chain employs TRBV6-1 and TRBJ2-1, with TRBD2 identical over 10 bases. CDR1 is MNHNS, CDR2 SASEGT, per germline. The V gene end was trimmed by 11 bases and the J gene end by 2 bases; junction bases not matched to a gene: 9. This CDR3 region has 15 residues. CDR3 region: CASNPSGRTYNEQFF. CDR3 coding DNA: TGTGCCTCCAACCCTAGCGGGAGAACCTACAATGAGCAGTTCTTC.

This clonotype was counted a few times. The chain employs TRBV12-3 or TRBV12-4 and TRBJ2-7, with TRBD1 matching 9 bases. Losses at the gene ends were 7 bases for V and 3 bases for J; bases not matched to a gene: 4. The CDR3 runs 13 residues. CDR3 nucleotides: TGTGCCAGCACCGGACAGGGGATCTACGAGCAGTACTTC. Amino acids: CASTGQGIYEQYF.

The chain links TRBV11-2 to TRBJ2-7, with 13 bases lining up with TRBD2. The V gene's germline CDR1 is SGHAT and CDR2 FQNNGV. This CDR3 has 17 amino acids. Trimming cost V 1 base and J 5 bases; bases outside gene matches: 8. This CDR3 is CASSLGSGLAGANEQYF. The CDR3 DNA follows: TGTGCCAGCAGCTTAGGCTCCGGACTAGCGGGAGCCAACGAGCAGTACTTC. The whole variable domain, filled in from reference TRBV11-2 and TRBJ2-7, reads EAGVAQSPRYKIIEKRQSVAFWCNPISGHATLYWYQQILGQGPKLLIQFQNNGVVDDSQLPKDRFSAERLKGVDSTLKIQPAKLEDSAVYLCASSLGSGLAGANEQYFGPGTRLTVT.